A single sample is the source of the 4 T cell receptor beta chains below, sequenced in a study of molecular identifiers for immune sequencing clone quantification. TCRdb fed the PCR reads into MiXCR, producing one record per CDR3 protein. The data contain tens of thousands of distinct CDR3 sequences, roughly 18% of them singletons. Sequencing was carried out using naive CD8+ T cells from blood, with Jurkat cell RNA spiked in. Sample subset: FACS-sorted CD8+CD4-CCR7+CD45RA+ naive T cells. These receptors originate from a human donor in good health. Some libraries in this study had Jurkat cell RNA spiked in.

This clonotype is labeled medium-sized (0.01 to 0.1%). The chain couples TRBV2 to TRBJ2-3; 9 nucleotides line up with TRBD2. Germline-derived CDR1 and CDR2 are SNHLY and FYNNEI. The trim removed 8 bases at V and 4 bases at J, leaving 10 bases unmatched. This CDR3 region has 15 residues. CDR3 DNA sequence: TGTGCCAGCCCTCAACCGGGACTAGCTGCAGATACGCAGTATTTT. This gives the protein CASPQPGLAADTQYF.

This clonotype was seen repeatedly, ten times or more. The chain recombines TRBV5-6 with TRBJ2-3, with D unclear. V was cut by 1 base and J by 3 bases, with 6 bases left in between. The germline V gene has CDR1 SGHDT and CDR2 YYEEEE. The CDR3 loop spans 13 amino acids. The CDR3 loop is CASSLMGTDTQYF. The CDR3 region has the DNA TGTGCCAGCAGCTTGATGGGGACAGATACGCAGTATTTT.

This clonotype was detected ten times or more. The chain recombines TRBV4-3 with TRBJ2-3; 10 bases agree with TRBD1. This CDR3 has 13 residues. Per germline, CDR1 LGHNA and CDR2 YSLEER. J gave up 8 bases and V 4 bases, and 3 bases lay outside the gene matches. CDR3 sequence reads: CASSLDRGLTQYF. The CDR3 nucleotides read TGCGCCAGCAGCCTAGACAGGGGGCTTACGCAGTATTTT.

This clonotype was counted ten times or more. The chain links TRBV10-3 to TRBJ2-6; D possibly uses TRBD1 or TRBD2 (6 bases each). This CDR3 spans 15 amino acids. Germline CDR1 reads ENHRY; CDR2 reads SYGVKD. Deletions cut 0 bases from V and 7 bases from J, with 10 bases between. In nucleotides, the CDR3 is TGTGCCATCAGTGAGTCGAAGGGGGGAGCCAACGTCCTGACTTTC. It encodes CAISESKGGANVLTF.